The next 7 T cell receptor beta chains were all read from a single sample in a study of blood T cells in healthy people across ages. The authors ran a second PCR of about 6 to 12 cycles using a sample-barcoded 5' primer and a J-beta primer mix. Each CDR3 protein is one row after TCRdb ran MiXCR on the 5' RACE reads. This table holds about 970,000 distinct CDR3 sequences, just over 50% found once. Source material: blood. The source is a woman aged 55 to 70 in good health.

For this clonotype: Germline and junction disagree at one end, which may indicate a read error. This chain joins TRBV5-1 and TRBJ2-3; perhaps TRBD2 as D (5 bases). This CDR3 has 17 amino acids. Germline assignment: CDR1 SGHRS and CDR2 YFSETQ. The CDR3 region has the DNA TGCGCCAGCAGCGTATGGGCCCAAACGGGAAGCACAGCTACGCAGTATTTT. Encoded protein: CASSVWAQTGSTATQYF.

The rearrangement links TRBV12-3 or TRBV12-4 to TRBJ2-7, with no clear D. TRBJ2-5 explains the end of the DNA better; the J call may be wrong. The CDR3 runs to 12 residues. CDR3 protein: CASTDLGETQYF. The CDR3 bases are TGTGCCAGCACCGACCTGGGGGAGACCCAGTACTTC.

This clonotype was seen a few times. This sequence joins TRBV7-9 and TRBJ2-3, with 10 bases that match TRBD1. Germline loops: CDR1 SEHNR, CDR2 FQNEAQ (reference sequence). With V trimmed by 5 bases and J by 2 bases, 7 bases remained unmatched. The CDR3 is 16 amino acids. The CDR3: CASSAPGQGTTDTQYF. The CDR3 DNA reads TGTGCCAGCAGCGCCCCGGGACAGGGGACCACAGATACGCAGTATTTT.

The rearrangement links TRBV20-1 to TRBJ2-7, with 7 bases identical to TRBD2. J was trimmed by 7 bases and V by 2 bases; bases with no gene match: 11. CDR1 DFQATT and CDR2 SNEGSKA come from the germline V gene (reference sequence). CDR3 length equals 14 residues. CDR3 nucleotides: TGCAGTGCTAGAACCGGGAGGTCCTACAATGAGCAGTACTTC. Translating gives CSARTGRSYNEQYF.

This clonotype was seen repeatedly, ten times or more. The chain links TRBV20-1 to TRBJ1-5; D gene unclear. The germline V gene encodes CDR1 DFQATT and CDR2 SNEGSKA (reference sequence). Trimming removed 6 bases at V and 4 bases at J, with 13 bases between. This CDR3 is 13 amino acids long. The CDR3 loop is CSANTLGNQPQHF. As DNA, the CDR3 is TGCAGTGCAAATACTCTGGGGAATCAGCCCCAGCATTTT.

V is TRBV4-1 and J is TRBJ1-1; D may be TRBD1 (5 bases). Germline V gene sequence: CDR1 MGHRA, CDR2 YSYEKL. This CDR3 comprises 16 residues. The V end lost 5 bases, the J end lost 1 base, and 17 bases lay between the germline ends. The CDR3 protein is CASSKRGGTGNTEAFF. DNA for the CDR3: TGCGCCAGCAGCAAAAGAGGCGGGACGGGGAACACTGAAGCTTTCTTT.

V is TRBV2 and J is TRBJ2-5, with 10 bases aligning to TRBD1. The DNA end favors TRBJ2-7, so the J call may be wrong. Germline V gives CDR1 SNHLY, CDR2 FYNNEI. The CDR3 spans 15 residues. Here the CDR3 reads CASSNLGTGEGEQYF. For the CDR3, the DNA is TGTGCCAGCAGTAACCTTGGGACAGGGGAAGGCGAGCAGTACTTC.